This TCR beta chain was sequenced for a study of shared clonotypes between healthy human individuals. Recent acute infections and vaccinations were absent in the healthy HIV-negative adult donors. In the CD4+ fraction, cells were divided into CD45RA+ naive and CD45RA-negative memory subsets. Clones were sequenced by immunoSEQ multiplex PCR, and TCRdb holds only the in-frame ones, with some missing. The table has just under 350,000 clones, roughly 80% seen once. The germline V gene has CDR1 MNHNS and CDR2 SASEGT. The CDR3 contains 12 residues. Trimming took 6 bases from V and 7 from J; bases not matched to a gene: 3.

The sequenced sample was memory CD4+ T cells sorted from blood. Subset of the sample: CD45RA-negative fraction. The chain is built from TRBV6-1 and TRBJ2-1; 7 positions agree with TRBD1. The sequence came from a man aged 25-45 years in good health. In DNA, the CDR3 is TGTGCCAGCAGCCTGACAGGGAATGAGCAGTTCTTC. Translating it yields CASSLTGNEQFF.